These T cell receptor beta chains were read from a single sample in a study of vaccination and CD4 T cells after COVID-19. TCRdb re-called the PCR reads with MiXCR, one entry per CDR3 protein. In the table there are 15,000 to 20,000 distinct CDR3 sequences, 55% to 65% of which are singletons. The source material was CD4+ T cells from blood, sampled after SARS-CoV-2 vaccination. The receptors come from a human donor who had recovered from COVID-19. The CDR3 runs from the conserved cysteine through the conserved F or W. The D gene is left open where the match is weak. For some rows the clone size is stated as once, few or many, or as a class when expanded; others skip it.

>-|TRBV21-1|-|TRBJ2-7
CASSKVEPSYEQYF
TGTGCCAGCAGCAAAGTGGAACCATCCTACGAGCAGTACTTC
>-|TRBV4-1|-|TRBJ2-3
CASSQDRPGGGSTDTQYF
TGCGCCAGCAGCCAAGATAGACCTGGCGGAGGCAGCACAGATACGCAGTATTTT
>few|TRBV20-1|TRBD1|TRBJ1-5
CSARGQGAQPQHF
TGCAGTGCTAGAGGACAGGGGGCTCAGCCCCAGCATTTT
>-|TRBV7-9|-|TRBJ2-5
CASSLAGLGETQYF
TGTGCCAGCAGCTTAGCGGGACTCGGAGAGACCCAGTACTTC
>-|TRBV20-1|-|TRBJ2-3
CTKPWWHRADTQYF
TGCACCAAGCCTTGGTGGCATCGAGCAGATACGCAGTATTTT
>-|TRBV7-7|TRBD2|TRBJ2-5
CASSLGLSSGSYETQYF
TGTGCCAGCAGCTTAGGCCTTTCTAGCGGGAGTTATGAGACCCAGTACTTC
>-|TRBV20-1|-|TRBJ2-1
CSASERRFYEQFF
TGCAGTGCTAGTGAAAGACGGTTTTATGAGCAGTTCTTC
>few|TRBV6-1|TRBD1|TRBJ2-3
CASRKTGTALKNTQYF
TGTGCCAGCAGAAAAACCGGGACAGCCCTGAAGAATACGCAGTATTTT
>-|TRBV7-9|-|TRBJ1-6
CASSLRESGSPLHF
TGTGCCAGCAGCTTAAGGGAGTCGGGTTCACCCCTCCACTTT
>-|TRBV7-3|TRBD2|TRBJ2-1
CASSPRTSGFYNEQFF
TGTGCCAGCAGCCCCAGGACTAGCGGATTCTACAATGAGCAGTTCTTC
>-|TRBV11-2|TRBD2|TRBJ2-1
CASSLVLRLAGGNEQFF
TGTGCCAGCAGCTTAGTACTAAGGCTAGCGGGAGGCAATGAGCAGTTCTTC
>-|TRBV6-1|-|TRBJ2-3
CASRSTDFTDTQYF
TGTGCCAGCAGATCGACAGATTTCACAGATACGCAGTATTTT
>few|TRBV6-1|-|TRBJ1-4
CASSRKPKYEKLFF
TGTGCCAGCAGCCGAAAACCAAAATATGAAAAACTGTTTTTT
>-|TRBV2|-|TRBJ2-7
CASGAVREQYF
TGTGCCAGCGGGGCAGTACGGGAGCAGTACTTC
>once|TRBV7-6|-|TRBJ2-7
CASSLDGRGGSYEQYF
TGTGCCAGCAGCTTAGATGGCAGGGGAGGGTCGTACGAGCAGTACTTC
>-|TRBV2|-|TRBJ1-6
CASSEQEGGPLHF
TGTGCCAGCAGTGAACAGGAAGGAGGCCCCCTCCACTTT
>-|TRBV27|TRBD2|TRBJ2-7
CASSLGSGRASYEQYF
TGTGCCAGCAGTTTAGGGAGCGGGAGGGCCTCCTACGAGCAGTACTTC
>-|TRBV20-1|-|TRBJ1-2
CSARALFLGDYGYTF
TGCAGTGCTAGGGCCCTATTTCTCGGGGACTATGGCTACACCTTC
>-|TRBV14|-|TRBJ2-3
CASSHAGSNTQYF
TGTGCCAGCAGCCACGCCGGGAGCAATACGCAGTATTTT
>few|TRBV21-1|-|TRBJ1-5
CASSKEGGEINQPQHF
TGTGCCAGCAGCAAAGAGGGGGGGGAAATCAATCAGCCCCAGCATTTT
>once|TRBV10-1|-|TRBJ2-3
CASSVGDTQYF
TGCGCCAGCAGTGTAGGAGATACGCAGTATTTT
>few|TRBV28|TRBD2|TRBJ2-2
CASRTSGSVGELFF
TGTGCCAGCAGGACTAGCGGGAGTGTCGGGGAGCTGTTTTTT
>-|TRBV7-9|TRBD2|TRBJ2-5
CASSWYNLAGVETQYF
TGTGCCAGCAGCTGGTATAACCTAGCGGGAGTTGAGACCCAGTACTTC
>-|TRBV27|-|TRBJ1-2
CATAWARRGYGYTF
TGTGCCACTGCTTGGGCCCGGAGGGGCTATGGCTACACCTTC
>-|TRBV20-1|-|TRBJ1-1
CSASFLDGLNTEAFF
TGCAGTGCTAGTTTCCTCGATGGCCTGAACACTGAAGCTTTCTTT
>-|TRBV2|-|TRBJ1-2
CASSEFPNYGYTF
TGTGCCAGCAGTGAATTTCCTAACTATGGCTACACCTTC
>-|TRBV15|TRBD1|TRBJ2-5
CATSRKTGAQETQYF
TGTGCCACCAGCAGAAAAACAGGGGCCCAAGAGACCCAGTACTTC
>-|TRBV28|-|TRBJ1-3
CASSLTSGNTIYF
TGTGCCAGCAGTTTAACCTCTGGAAACACCATATATTTT
>-|TRBV10-3|-|TRBJ2-3
CAISDLSPRQGSLDTQYF
TGTGCCATCAGTGACCTCTCCCCCCGCCAGGGTAGTTTGGATACGCAGTATTTT
>-|TRBV7-2|TRBD2|TRBJ2-1
CASSSLGRGSLNEQFF
TGTGCCAGCAGCTCCTTGGGCCGCGGGAGTTTGAATGAGCAGTTCTTC